This T cell receptor beta chain was found in a study of T cells in Graves' hyperthyroidism and ophthalmopathy. Investigators excluded patients with uncontrolled infection, other autoimmune disease, pregnancy or lactation. From RNA transcripts, TCR beta CDR3 regions were amplified. First-round RT-PCR targeting the TCR CDR3 was performed with the HTBI primer set. One entry per CDR3 protein, called by TCRdb with MiXCR from the multiplex PCR reads. The sample includes approximately 250,000 distinct CDR3 sequences, over 20% of them seen just once. In this sample, this clonotype turned up many times. This CDR3 spans 13 amino acids. V lost 1 base and J lost 6, with 6 bases in between. Germline CDR1 is SGHAT and CDR2 is FQNNGV.

V and J are TRBV11-2 and TRBJ2-2; no firm D call. The sequence derives from a woman in her 40s with Graves' ophthalmopathy. The sample comprised blood. The CDR3: CASSLVVPGELFF. DNA of the CDR3: TGTGCCAGCAGCTTAGTAGTGCCCGGGGAGCTGTTTTTT. The whole variable domain, remainder taken from reference TRBV11-2 and TRBJ2-2, is EAGVAQSPRYKIIEKRQSVAFWCNPISGHATLYWYQQILGQGPKLLIQFQNNGVVDDSQLPKDRFSAERLKGVDSTLKIQPAKLEDSAVYLCASSLVVPGELFFGEGSRLTVL.